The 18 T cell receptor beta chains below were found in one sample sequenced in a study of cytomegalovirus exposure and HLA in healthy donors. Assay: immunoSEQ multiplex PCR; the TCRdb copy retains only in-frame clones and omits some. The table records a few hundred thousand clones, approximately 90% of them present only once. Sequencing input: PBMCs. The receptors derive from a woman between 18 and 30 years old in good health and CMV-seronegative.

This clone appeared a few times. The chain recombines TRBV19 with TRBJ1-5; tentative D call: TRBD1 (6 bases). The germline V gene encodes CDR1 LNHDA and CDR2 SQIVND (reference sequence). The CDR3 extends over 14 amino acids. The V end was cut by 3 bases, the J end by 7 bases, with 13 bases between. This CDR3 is CASSIEGEGQPQHF. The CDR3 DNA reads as TGTGCCAGTAGTATCGAGGGGGAAGGGCAGCCCCAGCATTTT.

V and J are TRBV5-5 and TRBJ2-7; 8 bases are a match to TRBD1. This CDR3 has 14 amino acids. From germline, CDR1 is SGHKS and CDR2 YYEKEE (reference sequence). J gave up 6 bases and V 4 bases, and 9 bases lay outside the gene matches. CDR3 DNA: TGTGCCAGCAGCCTGGCCGGACAGGGCGCCGAGCAGTACTTC. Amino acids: CASSLAGQGAEQYF.

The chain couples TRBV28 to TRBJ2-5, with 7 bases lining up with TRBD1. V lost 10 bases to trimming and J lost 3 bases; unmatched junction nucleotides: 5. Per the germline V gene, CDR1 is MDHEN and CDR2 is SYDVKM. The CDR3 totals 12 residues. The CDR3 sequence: CATLTGEETQYF. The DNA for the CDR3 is TGTGCCACCCTAACAGGGGAAGAGACCCAGTACTTC. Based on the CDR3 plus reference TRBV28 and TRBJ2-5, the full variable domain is DVKVTQSSRYLVKRTGEKVFLECVQDMDHENMFWYRQDPGLGLRLIYFSYDVKMKEKGDIPEGYSVSREKKERFSLILESASTNQTSMYLCATLTGEETQYFGPGTRLLVL.

CDR3 coding DNA: TGTGCCAGCTCACCAGGGGCCATGAGGGGCTACACCTTC. Protein sequence: CASSPGAMRGYTF. The chain combines TRBV18 with TRBJ1-2, with D possibly being TRBD1 (5 bases). V lost 2 bases to trimming and J lost 8 bases, with 12 bases between them. This CDR3 region has 13 residues. The germline CDR1 and CDR2 sequences are KGHSH and LQKENI.

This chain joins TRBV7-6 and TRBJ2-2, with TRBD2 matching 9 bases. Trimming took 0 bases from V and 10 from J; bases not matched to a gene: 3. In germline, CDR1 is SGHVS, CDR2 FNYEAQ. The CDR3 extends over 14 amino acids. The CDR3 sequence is CASSLARGGAELFF. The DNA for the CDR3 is TGTGCCAGCAGCTTAGCGCGGGGGGGAGCGGAGCTGTTTTTT. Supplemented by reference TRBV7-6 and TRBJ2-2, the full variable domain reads GAGVSQSPRYKVTKRGQDVALRCDPISGHVSLYWYRQALGQGPEFLTYFNYEAQQDKSGLPNDRFSAERPEGSISTLTIQRTEQRDSAMYRCASSLARGGAELFFGEGSRLTVL.

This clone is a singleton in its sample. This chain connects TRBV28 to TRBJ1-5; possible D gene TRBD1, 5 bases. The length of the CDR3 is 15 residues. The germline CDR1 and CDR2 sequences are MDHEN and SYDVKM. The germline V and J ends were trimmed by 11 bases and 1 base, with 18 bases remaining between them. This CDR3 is CALQSGGRSNQPQHF. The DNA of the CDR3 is TGTGCCTTACAGTCGGGGGGACGGAGCAATCAGCCCCAGCATTTT.

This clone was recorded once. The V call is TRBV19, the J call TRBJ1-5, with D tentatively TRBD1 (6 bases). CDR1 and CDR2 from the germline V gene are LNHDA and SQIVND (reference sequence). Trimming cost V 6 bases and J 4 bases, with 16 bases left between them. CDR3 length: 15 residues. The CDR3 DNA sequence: TGTGCCAGTAGGAGCCGACAGGCCCCGAATCAGCCCCAGCATTTT. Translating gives CASRSRQAPNQPQHF.

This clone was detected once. In DNA form, the CDR3 reads TGTGCCAGCAGCGCACTAGCGGGAGGGCACAATGAGCAGTTCTTC. Amino acid sequence: CASSALAGGHNEQFF. The chain joins TRBV7-3 to TRBJ2-1; 13 bases fit TRBD2. Germline V lookup: CDR1 SGHTA, CDR2 FQGTGA. The CDR3 contains 15 residues. The V segment lost 5 bases and the J segment 5 bases; nucleotides outside the gene matches: 3.

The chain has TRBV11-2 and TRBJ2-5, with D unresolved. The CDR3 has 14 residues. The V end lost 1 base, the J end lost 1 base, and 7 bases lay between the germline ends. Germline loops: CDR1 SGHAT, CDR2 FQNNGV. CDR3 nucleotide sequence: TGTGCCAGCAGCTTAGGTCTAGTCCAAGAGACCCAGTACTTC. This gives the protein CASSLGLVQETQYF.

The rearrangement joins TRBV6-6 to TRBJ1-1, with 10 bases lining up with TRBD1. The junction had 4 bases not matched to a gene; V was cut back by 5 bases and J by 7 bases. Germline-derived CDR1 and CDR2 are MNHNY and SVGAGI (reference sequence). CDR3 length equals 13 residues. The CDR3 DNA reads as TGTGCCAGCAGTCCTCGGACAGGGGGTGAAGCTTTCTTT. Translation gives CASSPRTGGEAFF.

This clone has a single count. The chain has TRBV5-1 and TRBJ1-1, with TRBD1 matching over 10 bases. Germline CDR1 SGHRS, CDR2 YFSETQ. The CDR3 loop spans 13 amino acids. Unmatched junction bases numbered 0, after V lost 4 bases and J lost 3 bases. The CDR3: CASSGQGDTEAFF. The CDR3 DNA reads TGCGCCAGCAGCGGACAGGGGGACACTGAAGCTTTCTTT.

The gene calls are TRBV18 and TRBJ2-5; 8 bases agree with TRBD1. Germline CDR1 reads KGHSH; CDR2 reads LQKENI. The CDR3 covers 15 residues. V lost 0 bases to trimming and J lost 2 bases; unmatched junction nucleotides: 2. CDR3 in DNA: TGTGCCAGCTCACCACCTCGGACAGGGCAAGAGACCCAGTACTTC. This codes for CASSPPRTGQETQYF.

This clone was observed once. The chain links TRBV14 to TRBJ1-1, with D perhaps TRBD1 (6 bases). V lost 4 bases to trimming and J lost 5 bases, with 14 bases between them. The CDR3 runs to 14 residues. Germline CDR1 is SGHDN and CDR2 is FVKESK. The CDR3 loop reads CASSRTGMRTEAFF. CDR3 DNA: TGTGCCAGCAGCCGCACAGGGATGAGGACTGAAGCTTTCTTT.

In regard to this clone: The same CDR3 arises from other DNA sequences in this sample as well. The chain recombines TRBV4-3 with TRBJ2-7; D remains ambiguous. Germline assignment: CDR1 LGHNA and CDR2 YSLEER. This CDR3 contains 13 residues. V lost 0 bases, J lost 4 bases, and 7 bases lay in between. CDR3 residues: CASSQDRSYEQYF. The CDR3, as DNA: TGCGCCAGCAGCCAAGATCGTAGTTACGAGCAGTACTTC.

The CDR3: CASSTTGTQYF. CDR3 coding DNA: TGTGCCAGCAGTACCACAGGGACCCAGTACTTC. This chain connects TRBV28 to TRBJ2-5; the D gene is possibly TRBD1 (5 bases). Deletions cut 5 bases from V and 7 bases from J, with 8 bases between. The CDR3 extends over 11 amino acids. CDR1 is MDHEN, CDR2 SYDVKM, per germline.

The CDR3 loop is CASSQDLWTGERETQYF. The CDR3 coding sequence is TGCGCCAGCAGCCAAGATCTCTGGACAGGGGAGAGGGAGACCCAGTACTTC. J is TRBJ2-5 and V is TRBV4-3; 9 nucleotides line up with TRBD1. This CDR3 has 17 residues. Germline V gene lookup returns CDR1 LGHNA and CDR2 YSLEER. V dropped 0 bases and J dropped 5; count of bases not matched to a gene: 10.

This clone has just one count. The CDR3 sequence is CASSQDVTAAVEETQYF. DNA of the CDR3: TGCGCCAGCAGCCAAGATGTCACCGCTGCGGTTGAAGAGACCCAGTACTTC. V usage is TRBV4-1 and J usage is TRBJ2-5, with D uncertain. The V end was cut by 0 bases, the J end by 3 bases, with 17 bases between. Germline V gene lookup returns CDR1 MGHRA and CDR2 YSYEKL. This CDR3 region has 17 residues.

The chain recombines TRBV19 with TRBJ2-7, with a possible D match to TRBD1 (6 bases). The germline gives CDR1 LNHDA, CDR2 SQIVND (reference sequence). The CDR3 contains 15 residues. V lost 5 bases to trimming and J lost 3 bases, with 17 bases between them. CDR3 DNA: TGTGCCAGTAGTTCTCGGACAGAAAGGATCTACGAGCAGTACTTC. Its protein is CASSSRTERIYEQYF.